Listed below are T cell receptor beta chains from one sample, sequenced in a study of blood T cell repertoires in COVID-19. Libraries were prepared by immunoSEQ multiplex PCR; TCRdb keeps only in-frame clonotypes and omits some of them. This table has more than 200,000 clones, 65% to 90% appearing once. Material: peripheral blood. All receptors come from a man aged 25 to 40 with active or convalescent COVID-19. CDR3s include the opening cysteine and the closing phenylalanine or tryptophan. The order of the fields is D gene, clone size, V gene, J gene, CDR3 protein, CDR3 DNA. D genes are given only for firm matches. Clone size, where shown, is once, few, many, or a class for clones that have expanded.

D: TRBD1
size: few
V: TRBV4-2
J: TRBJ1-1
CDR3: CASSQLGTGRNTEAFF
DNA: TGTGCCAGCAGCCAATTGGGGACAGGGAGGAACACTGAAGCTTTCTTT

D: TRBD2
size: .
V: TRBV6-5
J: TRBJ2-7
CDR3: CASATSGGYSYEQYF
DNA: TGTGCCAGCGCGACTAGCGGGGGTTACTCCTACGAGCAGTACTTC

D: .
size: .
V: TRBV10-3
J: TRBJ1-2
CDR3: CAISGDSGVVDGYTF
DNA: TGTGCCATCAGTGGCGATTCAGGGGTCGTAGATGGCTACACCTTC

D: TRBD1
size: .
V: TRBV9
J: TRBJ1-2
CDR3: CASSAYRDRSYGYTF
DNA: TGTGCCAGCAGCGCATACCGGGACAGGTCCTATGGCTACACCTTC

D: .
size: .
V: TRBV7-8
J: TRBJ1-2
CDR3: CASSARQANYGYTF
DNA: TGTGCCAGCAGCGCAAGACAGGCTAACTATGGCTACACCTTC

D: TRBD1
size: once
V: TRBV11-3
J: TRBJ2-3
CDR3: CASSFGQGAADTQYF
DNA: TGTGCCAGCAGCTTCGGACAGGGGGCCGCAGATACGCAGTATTTT

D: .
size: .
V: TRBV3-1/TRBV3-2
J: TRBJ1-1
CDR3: CASSFPGNTEAFF
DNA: TGTGCCAGCAGTTTTCCGGGGAACACTGAAGCTTTCTTT

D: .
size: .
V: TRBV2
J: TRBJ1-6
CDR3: CASRKGQSWDSPLHF
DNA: TGTGCCAGCAGAAAAGGACAGTCTTGGGATTCACCCCTCCACTTT

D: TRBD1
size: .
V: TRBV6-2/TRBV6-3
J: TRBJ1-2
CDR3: CASSYSTGGGYTF
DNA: TGTGCCAGCAGTTACTCGACAGGGGGAGGCTACACCTTC

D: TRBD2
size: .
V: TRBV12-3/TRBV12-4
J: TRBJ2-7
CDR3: CASRERGGVEQYF
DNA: TGTGCCAGCCGCGAACGGGGGGGCGTCGAGCAGTACTTC

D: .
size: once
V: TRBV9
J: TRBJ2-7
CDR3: CASGRSSYEQYF
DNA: TGTGCCAGTGGGAGGAGCTCCTACGAGCAGTACTTC

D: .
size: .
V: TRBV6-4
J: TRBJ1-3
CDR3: CASKAAPGSAGNTIYF
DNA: TGTGCCAGCAAAGCCGCCCCAGGGTCCGCTGGAAACACCATATATTTT

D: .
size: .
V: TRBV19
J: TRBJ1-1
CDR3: CASRWSRAGNTEAFF
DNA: TGTGCCAGCCGCTGGAGTAGGGCGGGGAACACTGAAGCTTTCTTT

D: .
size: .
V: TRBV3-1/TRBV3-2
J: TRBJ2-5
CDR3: CASSQGPGDGETQYF
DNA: TGTGCCAGCAGCCAAGGTCCAGGGGACGGAGAGACCCAGTACTTC

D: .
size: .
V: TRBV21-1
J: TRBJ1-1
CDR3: CASSKALRDENTEAFF
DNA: TGTGCCAGCAGCAAAGCACTGCGGGACGAAAACACTGAAGCTTTCTTT

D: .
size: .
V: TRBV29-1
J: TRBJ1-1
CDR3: CSVEVQGVNTEAFF
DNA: TGCAGCGTTGAAGTACAGGGAGTAAACACTGAAGCTTTCTTT

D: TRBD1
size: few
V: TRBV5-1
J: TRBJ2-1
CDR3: CASSSVRDRGLNEQFF
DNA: TGCGCCAGCAGCTCTGTCCGGGACAGGGGACTCAATGAGCAGTTCTTC

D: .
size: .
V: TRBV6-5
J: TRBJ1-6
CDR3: CASSSTGGNNSPLHF
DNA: TGTGCCAGCAGTTCGACAGGCGGCAATAATTCACCCCTCCACTTT

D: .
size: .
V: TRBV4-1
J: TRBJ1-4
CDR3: CASSPERGFGEKLFF
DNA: TGCGCCAGCAGTCCCGAAAGGGGTTTTGGAGAAAAACTGTTTTTT

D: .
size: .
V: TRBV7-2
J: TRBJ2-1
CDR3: CASSLGGGPYNEQFF
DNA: TGTGCCAGCAGCCTTGGGGGGGGCCCCTACAATGAGCAGTTCTTC